This T cell receptor beta chain was captured by sequencing in a study of tumor and adjacent non-tumor tissue in lung cancer. Study information: Patients were aged about 31 to 85, ten or so men and about 5 women, stage I to III.

A modified ARM-PCR protocol with three rounds of nested PCR amplified TCRbeta. Each CDR3 protein gets one entry after TCRdb re-called the multiplex PCR reads with MiXCR. The data show about 100,000 distinct CDR3 sequences, 50% to 70% seen once. The CDR3 sequence is 15 residues long. Germline V lookup: CDR1 SGHAT, CDR2 FQNNGV. No cell sorting was done before RNA was extracted from the tissue. The normal lung tissue was taken more than 3 cm from the tumor edge. Donors were chemotherapy-naive, newly diagnosed lung cancer surgical patients in China, August–late 2014. Concerning this clonotype itself: Antigen unknown. One junction end does not reproduce the germline sequence, and a read error may be involved.

Overall study results and limits: TCR diversity was significantly greater in tumor than normal lung tissue. Normal lung showed higher cumulative top 100 clone frequency than tumor.

The receptor was isolated from a man younger than 40 with non-small cell lung cancer. The sequencing input was distant non-tumor lung tissue. This chain connects TRBV11-2 to TRBJ2-1, with 10 bases aligning to TRBD2. CDR3 protein: CASSLILAGTDEQLF. Written as DNA, the CDR3 is TGTGCCAGCAGCTTAATACTAGCGGGGACTGATGAGCAGTTATTC.